This passage covers 8 T cell receptor beta chains from one sample sequenced in a study of beta chain features in type 1 diabetes. Study outcomes and limitations: In all four CD4+ subsets, TCRB CDR3 length was significantly, moderately reduced in type 1 diabetes.

Their antigen targets remain unknown. TCRB transcripts that were expressed got sequenced, as all of the isolated RNA had been reverse transcribed. The repertoire was sequenced with immunoSEQ multiplex PCR; TCRdb's copy has only in-frame clones and lacks some. Of approximately 260,000 clones listed, about 24% are singletons. The sequenced sample was naive CD4+ T cells from blood. These TCRs come from a woman aged 30 to 39 with type 1 diabetes.

This clone was observed a handful of times. This chain connects TRBV5-6 to TRBJ2-3, with 14 bases matching TRBD2. The V gene end was trimmed by 4 bases and the J gene end by 6 bases; junction bases not matched to a gene: 7. The germline V gene has CDR1 SGHDT and CDR2 YYEEEE. There are 16 residues in the CDR3. The CDR3 spells CASSGRLAGGLDTQYF. The CDR3 bases are TGTGCCAGCAGCGGAAGACTAGCGGGAGGGTTGGATACGCAGTATTTT.

The rearrangement links TRBV5-1 to TRBJ2-3; the D gene is possibly TRBD1 (5 bases). Trimming removed 7 bases at V and 3 bases at J, with 12 bases between. This CDR3 region has 13 residues. The germline CDR1 and CDR2 sequences are SGHRS and YFSETQ. CDR3 sequence (DNA): TGCGCCAGCTGGAACTCAGGGACAGATACGCAGTATTTT. It yields the protein CASWNSGTDTQYF.

The chain employs TRBV4-2 and TRBJ1-2; D unresolved. The V end was cut by 5 bases, the J end by 6 bases, with 10 bases between. CDR3 length equals 12 residues. Germline V gives CDR1 LGHNA, CDR2 YNFKEQ. The CDR3 sequence: CASSASRDGYTF. The DNA of the CDR3 is TGTGCCAGCAGCGCATCGAGGGATGGCTACACCTTC.

This chain joins TRBV6-5 and TRBJ2-3; TRBD1 might be the D (6 bases). V lost 11 bases, J lost 2 bases, and 17 bases lay in between. There are 14 residues in the CDR3. From germline, CDR1 is MNHEY and CDR2 SVGAGI. CDR3 sequence reads: CAARGWKITDTQYF. The CDR3 region has the DNA TGTGCCGCAAGGGGGTGGAAGATCACAGATACGCAGTATTTT.

CDR3 protein: CSADRGTGELFF. In nucleotides, the CDR3 is TGCAGCGCCGACAGGGGCACCGGGGAGCTGTTTTTT. The rearrangement links TRBV29-1 to TRBJ2-2; 8 bases fit TRBD1. The CDR3 contains 12 residues. The germline V gene encodes CDR1 SQVTM and CDR2 ANQGSEA. V was clipped by 7 bases and J by 4 bases; unmatched bases: 2.

The chain joins TRBV6-4 to TRBJ2-3; TRBD1 matches at 7 bases. This CDR3 has 14 amino acids. Germline V gives CDR1 MRHNA, CDR2 SNTAGT. Trimming cost V 3 bases and J 0 bases; bases outside gene matches: 0. This CDR3 reads CASSEQGSTDTQYF. CDR3 bases: TGTGCCAGCAGTGAACAGGGGAGCACAGATACGCAGTATTTT.

In this sample, this clone turned up a few times. The chain links TRBV11-2 to TRBJ2-6; D unclear. CDR1 is SGHAT and CDR2 is FQNNGV in the germline V gene. The CDR3 has 15 residues. Trimming pared 5 bases from V and 0 bases from J, leaving 8 bases between. The CDR3 region is CASSLRISGANVLTF. The CDR3 DNA reads as TGTGCCAGCAGCCTCCGTATCTCTGGGGCCAACGTCCTGACTTTC.

V is TRBV5-1 and J is TRBJ1-4; 7 bases agree with TRBD1. V trimming: 5 bases; J trimming: 6 bases; junction bases outside the gene matches: 4. The length of the CDR3 is 13 residues. Germline lookup yields CDR1 SGHRS and CDR2 YFSETQ. CDR3 residues: CASRAGQDEKLFF. CDR3 DNA: TGCGCCAGCAGAGCCGGACAGGATGAAAAACTGTTTTTT.